This note documents a single TCR beta chain sequence. Antigen unknown. These data come from a study of OX40 agonist ivuxolimab in advanced cancers. V was trimmed by 5 bases and J by 5 bases, leaving 16 bases between them. The CDR3 is 14 residues long. Germline V lookup: CDR1 SGHRS, CDR2 YFSETQ. TCRdb's table, derived via immunoSEQ multiplex PCR, lists solely in-frame clones and lacks some. The sample carries about 98,000 clones, about 92% recorded once. General study points: The study found among the lowest clonal expansion in partial responders at 0.1-3.0 mg/kg.

The V gene is TRBV5-1, the J gene TRBJ2-5, with a weak D call TRBD1 (6 bases). The sample here was CD4+ or CD8+ T cells sorted from blood, taken in a trial of the OX40 agonist ivuxolimab. This sequence was found in an adult with an advanced solid tumor such as melanoma, head and neck, liver or kidney cancer. The CDR3 sequence is CASRRDRNPETQYF. Here the CDR3 DNA reads TGCGCCAGCAGACGCGACAGGAACCCCGAGACCCAGTACTTC.